The entry below gives a single T cell receptor (beta chain) sequence along with its context. What this receptor recognizes is not known. There are no base qualities to consult, and no much larger clone falls within one base. The entire amount of isolated RNA was reverse transcribed using the High Capacity cDNA Reverse Transcription Kit, so the sequenced TCRB transcripts were expressed ones. Deep immunoSEQ sequencing was applied to naive, central memory and regulatory T cell samples, giving an average of roughly 3.5 million total reads per sample. After sorted cells were lysed in RLT buffer, RNA was extracted with DNase-treated RNeasy Micro or Mini kits, with the choice depending on cell number. Each cell subset was processed on its own to prevent cross-contamination, while patient and healthy donor samples were processed together. The immunoSEQ multiplex PCR was used to amplify TCRB sequences from cDNA, generating 87-bp fragments that spanned the CDR3 region. Amplicons were sequenced on the Illumina HiSeq platform. In the original analysis: Synthetic template baselines were used to correct PCR bias computationally, reads within Hamming distance 2 were collapsed, and singletons that could not be merged were discarded. Reads were aligned against IMGT to assign V, D and J genes, CDR3 length and insertions or deletions at six rearrangement sites. Within each subset, clonotype counts were normalized to sorted cell number, after which true diversity and Gini coefficients were computed with the tcR R package. Repertoire sharing was quantified using the overlap coefficient calculated on TCRB nucleotide sequences. As a proxy for the pre-selection repertoire, out-of-frame TCRB sequences from naive cells were analyzed. This is the immuneACCESS table as TCRdb keeps it, with only in-frame sequences that have V and J called. A part of the clones is gone; compared with another copy, unresolved V genes explain less than half, and the rest is unexplained. The DNA was the basis for D and trimming; V, J and clone size are from that table. This sample has approximately 250,000 clones in its table, and under 20% of those were observed once. Approximately 0.086% of the sample rests with the top ten.

The data belong to a study of beta chain features in type 1 diabetes listed by TCRdb under 2018. Turning to the overall study: Patients and healthy donors did not differ in mean age, gender distribution, total cell number or subset yield. The study compared TCRB repertoires of sorted circulating CD4+ T cell subsets between recently diagnosed type 1 diabetes patients and matched healthy donors. Regulatory and stem cell-like memory subsets were obtained from only 8 patients and about eight healthy donors, while naive and central memory subsets were obtained from all 30 or so donors. A total of around 100 million sorted cells were examined across all samples, and RNA yield correlated strongly with the number of cells per subset. Study-level results and caveats: Type 1 diabetes patients showed a moderate but significant shortening of TCRB CDR3 length in all four CD4+ subsets. Because cDNA rather than genomic DNA was sequenced, highly expressing activated cells could have been over-represented, although no difference in activation and CD3 levels was found between groups. PCR may preferentially amplify shorter templates, but because patient and control samples were amplified and corrected together, any resulting skew would affect both groups equally. The naive, central memory and regulatory TCRB repertoires appeared to resemble one another more closely among patients than among healthy donors. At VDJ recombination sites, type 1 diabetes patients had fewer insertions and more deleted nucleotides, which implies abnormalities in thymic rearrangement. Because the HLA sub-analyses included only small numbers of individuals, any influence of HLA type on TCRB rearrangement was left unresolved.

Inclusive of the bounding cysteine and phenylalanine, the CDR3 is 13 residues long. Left in the record is the CDR3 DNA by itself, 39 bases read in frame from the first base. V and J are trimmed by 3 bases and 3 bases, and the gene matches miss 0 bases of the junction. CDR1 and CDR2, looked up from the germline V gene, are SGHTS and YDEGEE. Each donor gave one peripheral blood draw, around 100 mL on average, collected into heparinised tubes. Naive, central memory, regulatory and stem cell-like memory CD4+ T cells were sorted on a BD FACSAria II using a panel including CD45RO, CCR7, CD25, CD127, CD95 and CD27. Every sorted population had a purity above 98%. Right away, PBMCs were isolated by Lymphoprep density gradient centrifugation and were stained directly, with no culture step. To minimize batch effects, samples were stained and sorted in pairs, one healthy donor with one patient per experiment.

The sequence came from a man aged 30 to 39 with type 1 diabetes. The sequenced material came from naive CD4+ T cells from blood. In light of the paper, this sample's cell subset or site label describes: true naive CD4+ T cells. Recombination connected TRBV5-8 to TRBJ2-1; 7 nucleotides in the junction match TRBD1. CDR3 sequence: CASSWDSYNEQFF. The sequence in DNA is TGTGCCAGCAGCTGGGACAGCTACAATGAGCAGTTCTTC.